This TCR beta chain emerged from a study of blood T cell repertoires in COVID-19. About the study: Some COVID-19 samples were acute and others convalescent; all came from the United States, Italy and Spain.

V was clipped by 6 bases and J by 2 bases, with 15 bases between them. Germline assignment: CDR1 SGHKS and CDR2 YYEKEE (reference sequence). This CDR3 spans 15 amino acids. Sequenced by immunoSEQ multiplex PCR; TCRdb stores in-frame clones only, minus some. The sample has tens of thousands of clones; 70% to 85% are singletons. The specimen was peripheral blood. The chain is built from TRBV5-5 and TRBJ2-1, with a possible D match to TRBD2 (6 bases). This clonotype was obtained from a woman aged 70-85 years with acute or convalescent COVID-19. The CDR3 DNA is TGTGCCAGCACCTTCCGACTAGGCGCCTACAATGAGCAGTTCTTC. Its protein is CASTFRLGAYNEQFF.